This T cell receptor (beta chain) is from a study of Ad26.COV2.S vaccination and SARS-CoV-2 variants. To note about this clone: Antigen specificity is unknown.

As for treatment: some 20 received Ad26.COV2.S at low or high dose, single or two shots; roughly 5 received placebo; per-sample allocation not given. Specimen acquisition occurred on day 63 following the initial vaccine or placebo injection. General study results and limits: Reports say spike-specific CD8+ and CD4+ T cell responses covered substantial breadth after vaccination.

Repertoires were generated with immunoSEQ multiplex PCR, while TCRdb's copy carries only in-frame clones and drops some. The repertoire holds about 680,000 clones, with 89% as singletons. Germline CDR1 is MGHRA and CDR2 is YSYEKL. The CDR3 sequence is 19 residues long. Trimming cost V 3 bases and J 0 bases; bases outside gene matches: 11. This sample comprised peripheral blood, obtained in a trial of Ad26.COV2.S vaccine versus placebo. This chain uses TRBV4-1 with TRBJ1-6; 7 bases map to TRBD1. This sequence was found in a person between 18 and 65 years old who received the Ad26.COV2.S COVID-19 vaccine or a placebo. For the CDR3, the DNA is TGCGCCAGCAGCCAGACCGGGACAGAGCCTAACTCCTATAATTCACCCCTCCACTTT. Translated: CASSQTGTEPNSYNSPLHF.